One T cell receptor beta chain is described in this entry. This sample stems from a study of blood T cell repertoires in COVID-19. Looking at the study overall: Italy, Spain and the United States were the sources of the convalescent and acute COVID-19 samples. The cDNA or gDNA used as material had been derived from T cells, B-cell-depleted T cells, or PBMCs.

With V trimmed by 6 bases and J by 3 bases, 8 bases remained unmatched. CDR1 MDHEN and CDR2 SYDVKM come from the germline V gene. CDR3 length equals 15 residues. Original data processing: Amplification with reference gene primers provided the estimates of nucleated cell counts. Sequencing used immunoSEQ multiplex PCR; TCRdb keeps in-frame clones, though not all of them. That table gives V, J and clone size, and the DNA gave D and trimming. The sample consists of 75,000 to 100,000 clones, over 70% of them appearing once. Sequencing was carried out using peripheral blood. V and J are TRBV28 and TRBJ1-3, with 7 bases aligning to TRBD1. The receptor was isolated from a man aged 60 to 69 with acute or convalescent COVID-19. The CDR3 DNA sequence: TGTGCCAGCAGCGAACAGGGGAAGTATGGAAACACCATATATTTT. This translates into CASSEQGKYGNTIYF.